This T cell receptor (beta chain) is from a study of blood T cell repertoires in COVID-19. Study background: Sources were T cells, B-cell-depleted T cells, or PBMCs; the material itself was cDNA or gDNA.

Participant reports of clinical history set cohort assignment. The data were produced by immunoSEQ multiplex PCR, yet TCRdb's version contains in-frame clones alone and is incomplete. The sample includes 190,000 or so clones, roughly 88% seen only once; the top ten take about 9.6%. The CDR3 runs to 15 residues. The V gene end was trimmed by 4 bases and the J gene end by 0 bases; junction bases not matched to a gene: 2. Germline V CDR1 and CDR2: SNHLY, FYNNEI. Sequencing was performed on PBMCs or T cells enriched from blood (not recorded which). The sequence was obtained from a woman in her twenties or thirties who had recovered from COVID-19. The chain has TRBV2 and TRBJ2-1; 8 bases line up with TRBD2. The CDR3 sequence is CASSGGRTSYNEQFF. The CDR3 DNA sequence: TGTGCCAGCAGTGGCGGGAGGACCTCCTACAATGAGCAGTTCTTC.